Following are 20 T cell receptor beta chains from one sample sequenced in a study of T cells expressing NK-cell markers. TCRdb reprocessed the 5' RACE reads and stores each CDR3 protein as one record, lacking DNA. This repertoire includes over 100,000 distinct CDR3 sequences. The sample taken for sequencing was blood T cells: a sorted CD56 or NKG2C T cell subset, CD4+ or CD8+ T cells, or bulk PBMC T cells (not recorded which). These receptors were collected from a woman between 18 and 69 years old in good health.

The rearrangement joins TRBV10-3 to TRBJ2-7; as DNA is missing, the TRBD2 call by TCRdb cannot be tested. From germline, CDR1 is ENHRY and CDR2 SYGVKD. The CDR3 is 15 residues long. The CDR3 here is CAISESGGEAYEQYF.

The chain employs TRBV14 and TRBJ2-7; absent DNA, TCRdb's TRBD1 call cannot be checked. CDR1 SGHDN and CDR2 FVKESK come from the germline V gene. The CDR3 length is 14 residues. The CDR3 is CASSRGGAAYEQYF.

This chain's CDR3 is CAWTGQGWTYEQYF. The chain is built from TRBV30 and TRBJ2-7; TCRdb lists TRBD1, though no DNA is available to test this call. Germline CDR1 and CDR2: GTSNPN and SVGIG (reference sequence). The CDR3 extends over 14 amino acids. Supplemented by reference TRBV30 and TRBJ2-7, the full variable domain reads SQTIHQWPATLVQPVGSPLSLECTVEGTSNPNLYWYRQAAGRGLQLLFYSVGIGQISSEVPQNLSASRPQDRQFILSSKKLLLSDSGFYLCAWTGQGWTYEQYFGPGTRLTVT.

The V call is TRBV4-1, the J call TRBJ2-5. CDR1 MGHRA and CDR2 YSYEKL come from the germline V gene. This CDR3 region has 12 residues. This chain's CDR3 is CASSQDYETQYF.

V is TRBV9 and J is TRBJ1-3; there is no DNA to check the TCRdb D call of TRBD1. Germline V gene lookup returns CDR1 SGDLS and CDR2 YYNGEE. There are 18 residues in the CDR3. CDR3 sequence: CASSGQGAVTSSGNTIYF.

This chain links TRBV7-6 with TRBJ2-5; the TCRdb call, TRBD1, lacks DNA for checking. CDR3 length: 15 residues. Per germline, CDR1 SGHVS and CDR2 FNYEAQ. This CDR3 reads CASSPRDTRQETQYF.

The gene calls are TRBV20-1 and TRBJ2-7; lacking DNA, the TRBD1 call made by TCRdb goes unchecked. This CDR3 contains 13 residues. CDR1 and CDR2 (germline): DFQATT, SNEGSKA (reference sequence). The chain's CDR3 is CSASVGRGYEQYF.

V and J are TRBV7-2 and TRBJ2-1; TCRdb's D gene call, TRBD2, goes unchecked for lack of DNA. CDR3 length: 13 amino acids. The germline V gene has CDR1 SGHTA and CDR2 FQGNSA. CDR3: CASSPERVGEQFF.

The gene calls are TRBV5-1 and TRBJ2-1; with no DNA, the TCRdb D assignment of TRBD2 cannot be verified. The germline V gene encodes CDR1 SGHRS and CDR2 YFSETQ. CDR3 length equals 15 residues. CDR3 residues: CASSPRQGGANEQFF.

The CDR3 protein is CSTSPQGPVQETQYF. The V and J genes are TRBV20-1 and TRBJ2-5; TCRdb's assignment of TRBD2 cannot be checked, as there is no DNA. This CDR3 spans 15 amino acids. CDR1 is DFQATT and CDR2 is SNEGSKA in the germline V gene (reference sequence).

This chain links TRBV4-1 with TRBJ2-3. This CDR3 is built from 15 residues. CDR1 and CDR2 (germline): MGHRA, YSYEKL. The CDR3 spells CASSQVWTNTDTQYF.

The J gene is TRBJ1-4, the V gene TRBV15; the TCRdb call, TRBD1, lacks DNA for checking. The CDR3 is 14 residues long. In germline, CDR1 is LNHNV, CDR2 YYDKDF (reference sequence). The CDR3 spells CATRAGTGSEKLFF.

CDR3 region: CASSPTGRGALTGELFF. The chain carries TRBV7-7 and TRBJ2-2; TCRdb calls TRBD2, which cannot be checked without DNA. In germline, CDR1 is SSHAT, CDR2 FNYEAQ (reference sequence). This CDR3 is 17 amino acids long.

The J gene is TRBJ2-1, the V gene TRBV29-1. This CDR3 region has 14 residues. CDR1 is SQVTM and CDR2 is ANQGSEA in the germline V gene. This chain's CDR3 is CSVVFGSSYNEQFF.

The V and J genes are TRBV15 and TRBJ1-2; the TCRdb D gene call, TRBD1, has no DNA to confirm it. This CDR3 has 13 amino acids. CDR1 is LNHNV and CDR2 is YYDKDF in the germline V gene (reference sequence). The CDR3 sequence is CATSRDTVTGYTF.

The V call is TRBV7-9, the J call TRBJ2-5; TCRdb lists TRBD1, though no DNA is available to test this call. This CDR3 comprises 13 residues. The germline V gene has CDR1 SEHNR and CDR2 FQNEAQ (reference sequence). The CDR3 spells CASSSRGAETQYF.

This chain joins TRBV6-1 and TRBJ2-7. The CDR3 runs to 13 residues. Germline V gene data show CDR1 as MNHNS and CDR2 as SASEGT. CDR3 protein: CASSGGQPYEQYF.

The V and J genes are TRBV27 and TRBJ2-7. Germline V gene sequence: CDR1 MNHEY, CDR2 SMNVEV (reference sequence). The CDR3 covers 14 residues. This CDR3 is CASSLSYGPYEQYF.

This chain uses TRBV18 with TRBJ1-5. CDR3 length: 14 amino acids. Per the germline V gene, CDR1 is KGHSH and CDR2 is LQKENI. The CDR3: CASSPLHSNQPQHF.

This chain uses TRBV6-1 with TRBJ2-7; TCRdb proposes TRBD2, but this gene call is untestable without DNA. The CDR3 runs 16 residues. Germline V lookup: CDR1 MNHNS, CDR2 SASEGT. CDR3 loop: CASGLAGGGLSYEQYF.